One and the same sample provided the 21 T cell receptor beta chains below, sequenced in a study of cytomegalovirus exposure and HLA in healthy donors (dated by TCRdb to about 2017). Library construction relied on the immunoSEQ multiplex PCR assay. For the multiplex PCR, a mixture combining 60 forward primers for TCR Vbeta segments and 13 reverse primers for TCR Jbeta segments was used. Held by TCRdb, this immuneACCESS table contains in-frame sequences only and omits some clones. Under half of the omission traces to an unresolved V gene where checked; the cause of the rest is unknown. The sample profile shows approximately 90,000 clones; 76% of them were found once. Of the sample, approximately 3% falls within the top ten clones. Sequenced input: PBMCs. These receptors all come from a man aged 35 to 55 in good health and CMV-seronegative.

This clone was seen just once. V and J are TRBV7-3 and TRBJ2-4, with 9 bases matching TRBD1. Germline V CDR1 and CDR2: SGHTA, FQGTGA. V was clipped by 1 base and J by 8 bases; unmatched bases: 12. The CDR3 consists of 17 residues. CDR3 region: CASSLKPPGQGMHIQYF. CDR3 coding DNA: TGTGCCAGCAGCTTAAAGCCCCCGGGACAGGGTATGCACATTCAGTACTTC. Filled out from reference TRBV7-3 and TRBJ2-4, the complete variable domain reads GAGVSQTPSNKVTEKGKYVELRCDPISGHTALYWYRQSLGQGPEFLIYFQGTGAADDSGLPNDRFFAVRPEGSVSTLKIQRTERGDSAVYLCASSLKPPGQGMHIQYFGAGTRLSVL.

This rearrangement joins TRBV4-2 to TRBJ1-1; a possible D gene is TRBD1 (5 bases). CDR1 is LGHNA and CDR2 is YNFKEQ in the germline V gene. Trimming cost V 4 bases and J 1 base, with 13 bases left between them. The length of the CDR3 is 15 residues. This CDR3 reads CASSRTLGGNTEAFF. The CDR3 DNA is TGTGCCAGCAGCCGAACCTTGGGGGGGAACACTGAAGCTTTCTTT.

V gene TRBV14 combines with J gene TRBJ1-4; 7 positions match TRBD1. The V segment lost 4 bases and the J segment 0 bases; nucleotides outside the gene matches: 5. Germline CDR1 is SGHDN and CDR2 is FVKESK. CDR3 length: 16 amino acids. CDR3 loop: CASSLSGGATNEKLFF. The CDR3, as DNA: TGTGCCAGCAGCCTATCAGGGGGTGCAACTAATGAAAAACTGTTTTTT.

This clone was observed once. This rearrangement joins TRBV4-3 to TRBJ2-2; 7 positions match TRBD2. CDR3 length equals 15 residues. Per germline, CDR1 LGHNA and CDR2 YSLEER. Trimming removed 4 bases from V and 4 bases from J; junction bases left unmatched: 6. CDR3 DNA: TGCGCCAGCAGCCGCCGCGGGGGAAGCACCGGGGAGCTGTTTTTT. It encodes CASSRRGGSTGELFF.

The chain recombines TRBV7-3 with TRBJ2-7; 14 nucleotides line up with TRBD2. The germline V gene has CDR1 SGHTA and CDR2 FQGTGA. V lost 2 bases and J lost 9; bases outside the gene matches: 9. The CDR3 totals 16 residues. The CDR3 region has the DNA TGTGCCAGCAGCTTAGACCGACTAGCGGGGGGGCCCGGGCAGTACTTC. Its protein product is CASSLDRLAGGPGQYF.

The rearrangement links TRBV7-9 to TRBJ2-7; 8 bases are a match to TRBD1. Germline CDR1 and CDR2: SEHNR and FQNEAQ (reference sequence). The CDR3 runs to 15 residues. After removal of 0 bases from V and 1 base from J, the junction contained 2 bases not matched to a gene. The CDR3 here is CASSLAGQESYEQYF. CDR3 DNA: TGTGCCAGCAGCTTAGCGGGACAGGAATCCTACGAGCAGTACTTC.

The chain has TRBV5-1 and TRBJ1-5; D is undetermined. From germline, CDR1 is SGHRS and CDR2 YFSETQ. The CDR3 has 14 amino acids. The V end lost 4 bases, the J end lost 7 bases, and 15 bases lay between the germline ends. CDR3 amino acids: CASSRTGLPQPQHF. DNA of the CDR3: TGCGCCAGCAGCCGTACGGGTCTGCCCCAGCCCCAGCATTTT.

The chain is built from TRBV25-1 and TRBJ2-1; 9 bases match TRBD2. This CDR3 contains 16 residues. Germline lookup yields CDR1 MGHDK and CDR2 SYGVNS. Unmatched junction bases numbered 18, after V lost 9 bases and J lost 9 bases. CDR3 sequence reads: CASRTMEASGAAEQFF. The DNA of the CDR3 is TGTGCCAGTAGAACCATGGAGGCTAGCGGGGCGGCTGAGCAGTTCTTC. Full variable domain (outside the CDR3, taken from reference TRBV25-1 and TRBJ2-1): EADIYQTPRYLVIGTGKKITLECSQTMGHDKMYWYQQDPGMELHLIHYSYGVNSTEKGDLSSESTVSRIRTEHFPLTLESARPSHTSQYLCASRTMEASGAAEQFFGPGTRLTVL.

This clone was detected a few times. The V gene is TRBV5-1, the J gene TRBJ2-5; 11 bases fit TRBD2. This CDR3 region has 15 residues. The germline gives CDR1 SGHRS, CDR2 YFSETQ. The J segment lost 1 base and the V segment lost 8 bases, leaving 7 bases of the junction unmatched. The CDR3 DNA follows: TGCGCCAGTACCCGACTAGCGGGGACCCAAGAGACCCAGTACTTC. Protein: CASTRLAGTQETQYF.

The chain links TRBV7-6 to TRBJ2-7; 15 nucleotides align to TRBD2. Per the germline V gene, CDR1 is SGHVS and CDR2 is FNYEAQ. Germline trimming cut 1 base from V and 0 bases from J; bases unmatched to any gene: 13. This CDR3 contains 21 residues. The CDR3 bases are TGTGCCAGCAGCTTAGATTGGCGGACTAGCGGGGGGGCCAGCGGCTCCTACGAGCAGTACTTC. Amino acids: CASSLDWRTSGGASGSYEQYF.

This chain links TRBV7-2 with TRBJ1-5, with 9 positions matching TRBD1. The CDR3 totals 15 residues. V was clipped by 4 bases and J by 0 bases; unmatched bases: 1. From germline, CDR1 is SGHTA and CDR2 FQGNSA. The CDR3: CASSWTGDSNQPQHF. CDR3 bases: TGTGCCAGCAGCTGGACAGGGGATAGCAATCAGCCCCAGCATTTT.

This clone has a single count. The chain couples TRBV14 to TRBJ1-1; tentative D call: TRBD1 (5 bases). Per germline, CDR1 SGHDN and CDR2 FVKESK. The germline V and J ends were trimmed by 4 bases and 5 bases, with 17 bases remaining between them. This CDR3 has 15 residues. For the CDR3, the DNA is TGTGCCAGCAGCCTCCGGGGGGGTATGAGGACTGAAGCTTTCTTT. It encodes CASSLRGGMRTEAFF.

This chain joins TRBV5-4 and TRBJ1-2; D remains ambiguous. Trimming shortened V by 0 bases and J by 4 bases, and 10 bases separated the two germline ends. CDR1 SGHNT and CDR2 YYREEE come from the germline V gene (reference sequence). The CDR3 is 14 amino acids. CDR3 sequence reads: CASSLAEGSYGYTF. The DNA of the CDR3 is TGTGCCAGCAGCTTGGCCGAGGGCAGCTATGGCTACACCTTC.

This chain links TRBV28 with TRBJ2-7, with D uncertain. Germline V CDR1 and CDR2: MDHEN, SYDVKM. This CDR3 has 13 residues. Deletions cut 7 bases from V and 0 bases from J, with 10 bases between. CDR3 amino acids: CASTFVSSYEQYF. The CDR3 DNA sequence: TGTGCCAGCACCTTCGTCAGCTCCTACGAGCAGTACTTC.

This sequence joins TRBV27 and TRBJ2-7; D is perhaps TRBD1 (5 bases). V dropped 4 bases and J dropped 2 bases, with 12 bases sitting between them. This CDR3 spans 14 amino acids. CDR1 and CDR2 from the germline V gene are MNHEY and SMNVEV (reference sequence). CDR3 bases: TGTGCCAGCAGTTCAGACAGTAACCCCTACGAGCAGTACTTC. Encoded protein: CASSSDSNPYEQYF.

This clone was counted between two and nine times. The V call is TRBV4-3, the J call TRBJ1-1; possible D gene TRBD1, 5 bases. This CDR3 contains 15 residues. V lost 0 bases, J lost 6 bases, and 14 bases lay in between. The germline CDR1 and CDR2 sequences are LGHNA and YSLEER. The CDR3 sequence is CASSQDRQGWAEAFF. The CDR3 DNA sequence: TGCGCCAGCAGCCAAGATAGGCAGGGTTGGGCTGAAGCTTTCTTT.

This clone was observed a few times. This chain joins TRBV4-2 and TRBJ2-5; 12 bases are a match to TRBD2. The V segment lost 1 base and the J segment 5 bases; nucleotides outside the gene matches: 11. The CDR3 totals 18 residues. Germline loops: CDR1 LGHNA, CDR2 YNFKEQ. DNA for the CDR3: TGTGCCAGCAGCCAAGGACTAGCGGGGGAGCTACGAGTGGAGACCCAGTACTTC. Its translation is CASSQGLAGELRVETQYF.

The chain recombines TRBV29-1 with TRBJ1-2; TRBD1 aligns across 10 bases. In germline, CDR1 is SQVTM, CDR2 ANQGSEA. The junction had 4 bases not matched to a gene; V was cut back by 7 bases and J by 5 bases. The CDR3 length is 12 residues. CDR3 DNA: TGCAGCGCCGAGGGACAGGGGTATGGCTACACCTTC. Amino acid sequence: CSAEGQGYGYTF.

The chain employs TRBV6-5 and TRBJ1-3, with 11 bases that match TRBD1. The CDR3 spans 15 residues. Germline values: CDR1 MNHEY, CDR2 SVGAGI. V trimming: 7 bases; J trimming: 4 bases; junction bases outside the gene matches: 6. The CDR3 DNA follows: TGTGCCAGCAAAGGACAGGGGGCAACGGGAAACACCATATATTTT. Protein product: CASKGQGATGNTIYF.

The V call is TRBV27, the J call TRBJ1-1, with 7 bases identical to TRBD1. J was trimmed by 9 bases and V by 8 bases; bases with no gene match: 12. The CDR3 is made up of 13 amino acids. Germline V gene sequence: CDR1 MNHEY, CDR2 SMNVEV (reference sequence). Written as DNA, the CDR3 is TGTGCCAGCTCCCCTCAGGGGGTTTTTCAAGCTTTCTTT. The encoded protein is CASSPQGVFQAFF.

CDR3 in amino acids: CSGSGHLNTEAFF. In nucleotides, the CDR3 is TGCAGCGGCTCGGGACACCTGAACACTGAAGCTTTCTTT. The chain carries TRBV29-1 and TRBJ1-1; weak D call: TRBD1 (6 bases). There are 13 residues in the CDR3. Per germline, CDR1 SQVTM and CDR2 ANQGSEA. The V and J ends lost 7 bases and 0 bases respectively, with 12 bases between them.